This entry lists 2 T cell receptor beta chains sequenced from one sample in a study of T cells in Graves' hyperthyroidism and ophthalmopathy. RNA transcripts gave rise to amplified TCR beta CDR3 regions. The HTBI primer set drove a first-round RT-PCR of the TCR CDR3. TCRdb passed the multiplex PCR reads through MiXCR, listing each CDR3 protein once. This sample has 360,000 or so distinct CDR3 sequences, with 15% to 20% found just once. The sample consisted of blood. These receptors were obtained from a woman aged 40 to 50 with Graves' ophthalmopathy.

The table lists this clonotype with many counts. This chain joins TRBV28 and TRBJ1-3; 8 bases match TRBD1. The CDR3 covers 15 residues. The trim removed 4 bases at V and 5 bases at J, leaving 7 bases unmatched. Germline V gene data show CDR1 as MDHEN and CDR2 as SYDVKM. DNA for the CDR3: TGTGCCAGCAGTTCGCCCGGGACAGGCCGAAACACCATATATTTT. Translated, it gives CASSSPGTGRNTIYF. Together with reference TRBV28 and TRBJ1-3, the CDR3 gives the full variable domain: DVKVTQSSRYLVKRTGEKVFLECVQDMDHENMFWYRQDPGLGLRLIYFSYDVKMKEKGDIPEGYSVSREKKERFSLILESASTNQTSMYLCASSSPGTGRNTIYFGEGSWLTVV.

This clonotype was counted at least ten times. DNA of the CDR3: TGTGCCAGCAGTAACCCTACTTTCCGGGACAGGGGTGACACCTTC. Translation: CASSNPTFRDRGDTF. The V and J genes are TRBV28 and TRBJ1-2, with 10 bases aligning to TRBD1. The CDR3 totals 15 residues. The V and J ends lost 5 bases and 12 bases, in that order; junction bases with no gene match: 15. CDR1 is MDHEN and CDR2 is SYDVKM in the germline V gene.